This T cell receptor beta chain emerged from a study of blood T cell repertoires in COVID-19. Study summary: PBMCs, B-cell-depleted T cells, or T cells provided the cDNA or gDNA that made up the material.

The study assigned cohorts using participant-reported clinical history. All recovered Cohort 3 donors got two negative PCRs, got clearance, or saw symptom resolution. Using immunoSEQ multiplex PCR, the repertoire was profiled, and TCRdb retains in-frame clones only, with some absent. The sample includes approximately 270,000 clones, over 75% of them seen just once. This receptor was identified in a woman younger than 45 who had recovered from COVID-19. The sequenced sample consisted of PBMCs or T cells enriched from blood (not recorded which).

CDR3 in DNA: TGTGCCAGCAGACCTAATGGACAGGGTGAAGGAGGCTACACCTTC. Protein product: CASRPNGQGEGGYTF. V gene TRBV28 combines with J gene TRBJ1-2; 8 bases are a match to TRBD1. The CDR3 contains 15 residues. Per germline, CDR1 MDHEN and CDR2 SYDVKM. The V and J ends lost 6 bases and 8 bases, in that order; junction bases with no gene match: 14.